The 20 T cell receptor beta chains presented below share a single source sample, sequenced in a study of CD8 T cells in ankylosing spondylitis. Study-wide points: Apparently characteristic of ankylosing spondylitis blood was a TCR beta motif (roughly eight highly homologous variants).

Their cognate antigens are unknown. In TCRdb, the 5' RACE reads were re-called with MiXCR into one record per CDR3 protein. The sample contains hundreds of thousands of distinct CDR3 sequences, 25% to 30% of which appear only once. The sample comprised blood, either unsorted or a sorted T cell fraction (not recorded which). The receptors shown here come from a male donor with ankylosing spondylitis.

The rearrangement links TRBV12-3 or TRBV12-4 to TRBJ2-1; TRBD2 aligns across 10 bases. The CDR3 is made up of 14 amino acids. The junction had 2 bases not matched to a gene; V was cut back by 6 bases and J by 3 bases. The CDR3 loop is CASRASGSYNEQFF. The CDR3 nucleotides are TGTGCCAGCAGAGCTAGCGGGAGCTACAATGAGCAGTTCTTC.

This clonotype showed up just a few times. The genes are TRBV5-1 and TRBJ1-2; possibly TRBD1 for D (5 bases). V was shortened by 0 bases and J by 0 bases, with 12 bases between the two germline ends. CDR3 length equals 16 residues. Germline V gives CDR1 SGHRS, CDR2 YFSETQ. DNA for the CDR3: TGCGCCAGCAGCTTGGGCCCAGGGTCCTCTAACTATGGCTACACCTTC. This translates into CASSLGPGSSNYGYTF.

This clonotype was detected only a few times. The chain has TRBV20-1 and TRBJ1-1; 8 bases match TRBD1. Germline V gene data show CDR1 as DFQATT and CDR2 as SNEGSKA (reference sequence). The V and J ends lost 5 bases and 0 bases, in that order; junction bases with no gene match: 5. This CDR3 region has 14 residues. CDR3 loop: CSASRGQVNTEAFF. CDR3 bases: TGCAGTGCTTCAAGGGGACAGGTGAACACTGAAGCTTTCTTT.

In this sample, this clonotype turned up a few times. This chain joins TRBV24-1 and TRBJ2-5, with a tentative D call TRBD1 (6 bases). This CDR3 has 15 amino acids. Germline V CDR1 and CDR2: KGHDR, SFDVKD. With 2 bases removed from V and 3 bases from J, the gap between germline ends came to 12 bases. Written as DNA, the CDR3 is TGTGCCACCAGTGATTGGGGACAAACGGAAGAGACCCAGTACTTC. Amino acid sequence: CATSDWGQTEETQYF.

J is TRBJ2-1 and V is TRBV24-1; 8 bases map to TRBD2. This CDR3 is built from 17 residues. The J segment lost 3 bases and the V segment lost 3 bases, leaving 9 bases of the junction unmatched. The germline V gene has CDR1 KGHDR and CDR2 SFDVKD. The CDR3 here is CATSDKPKRENYNEQFF. The CDR3 coding sequence is TGTGCCACCAGTGATAAACCTAAGCGGGAGAACTACAATGAGCAGTTCTTC.

This CDR3 is CASSVGGTLYGYTF. DNA for the CDR3: TGTGCCAGCAGCGTGGGAGGCACCCTCTATGGCTACACCTTC. The chain has TRBV6-1 and TRBJ1-2, with unresolved D. Per the germline V gene, CDR1 is MNHNS and CDR2 is SASEGT. Trimming removed 6 bases at V and 4 bases at J, with 15 bases between. This CDR3 is 14 amino acids long.

This clonotype was seen a handful of times. V gene TRBV25-1 combines with J gene TRBJ2-7, with D possibly matching TRBD1 (6 bases). The CDR3 has 14 residues. CDR1 and CDR2 from the germline V gene are MGHDK and SYGVNS. V lost 5 bases and J lost 3, with 14 bases in between. CDR3: CASSLRTESYEQYF. In nucleotides, the CDR3 is TGTGCCAGCAGTCTCCGGACAGAAAGCTACGAGCAGTACTTC.

This clonotype has only a few counts. V gene TRBV20-1 combines with J gene TRBJ2-1; TRBD2 matches at 12 bases. V gave up 6 bases and J gave up 4 bases; unmatched junction bases: 10. Germline V lookup: CDR1 DFQATT, CDR2 SNEGSKA (reference sequence). CDR3 length: 16 amino acids. For the CDR3, the DNA is TGCAGTGCCATAGAGGCTAGCGGGAGGGCGTACAATGAGCAGTTCTTC. Its translation is CSAIEASGRAYNEQFF.

This clonotype was picked up a small number of times. This chain uses TRBV5-1 with TRBJ1-1; unclear D gene. In germline, CDR1 is SGHRS, CDR2 YFSETQ. The CDR3 has 14 amino acids. Deletions cut 5 bases from V and 7 bases from J, with 18 bases between. CDR3 protein: CASREGRFEGEAFF. The CDR3 DNA sequence: TGCGCCAGCAGGGAGGGCCGATTCGAAGGTGAAGCTTTCTTT.

This clonotype was detected a few times. V is TRBV5-1 and J is TRBJ2-4; D might be TRBD2 (7 bases). This CDR3 is 15 amino acids long. Germline loops: CDR1 SGHRS, CDR2 YFSETQ. V lost 5 bases to trimming and J lost 8 bases, with 20 bases between them. CDR3 loop: CASSFKGGGDDIQYF. The CDR3 nucleotides read TGCGCCAGCAGTTTTAAAGGGGGGGGCGATGACATTCAGTACTTC.

There are a few counts of this clonotype. This chain uses TRBV7-2 with TRBJ2-1; a weak D match, TRBD2 (6 bases). The CDR3 consists of 15 residues. Per the germline V gene, CDR1 is SGHTA and CDR2 is FQGNSA. The germline V and J ends were trimmed by 2 bases and 3 bases, with 11 bases remaining between them. This CDR3 reads CASSLRSGDYNEQFF. CDR3 coding DNA: TGTGCCAGCAGCTTACGGTCGGGGGACTACAATGAGCAGTTCTTC.

In its sample, this clonotype was seen many times. The chain joins TRBV7-2 to TRBJ1-1, with D possibly TRBD1 on 5 matching bases. CDR3 length equals 15 residues. CDR1 SGHTA and CDR2 FQGNSA come from the germline V gene. The V gene lost 5 bases and the J gene lost 5 bases, with 18 bases spanning the gap. The CDR3 region is CASSPWWGGGTEAFF. In nucleotides, the CDR3 is TGTGCCAGCAGCCCCTGGTGGGGCGGAGGGACTGAAGCTTTCTTT.

The V gene is TRBV7-9, the J gene TRBJ1-2; 11 bases fit TRBD1. Germline V gives CDR1 SEHNR, CDR2 FQNEAQ (reference sequence). The CDR3 is 16 amino acids. V was pared by 1 base and J by 7 bases, with 8 bases of the junction left unmatched. CDR3: CASSLESGQGAGGYTF. CDR3 in DNA: TGTGCCAGCAGCTTAGAGAGTGGACAGGGGGCAGGTGGCTACACCTTC.

V gene TRBV2 combines with J gene TRBJ2-7; D is unclear. Germline values: CDR1 SNHLY, CDR2 FYNNEI. The CDR3 has 13 amino acids. The germline V and J ends were trimmed by 1 base and 5 bases, with 9 bases remaining between them. CDR3 protein: CASSEGEGDEQYF. The DNA of the CDR3 is TGTGCCAGCAGTGAAGGGGAAGGAGACGAGCAGTACTTC.

The CDR3 nucleotides are TGCGCCAGCAGCTCCTTGCGGGATTATTCTGGCGAGCAGTACTTC. This sequence encodes CASSSLRDYSGEQYF. The chain carries TRBV5-1 and TRBJ2-7; possibly TRBD2 for D (6 bases). Germline V gene data show CDR1 as SGHRS and CDR2 as YFSETQ. V was cut by 3 bases and J by 6 bases, with 19 bases left in between. This CDR3 has 15 residues. Together with reference TRBV5-1 and TRBJ2-7, the CDR3 gives the full variable domain: KAGVTQTPRYLIKTRGQQVTLSCSPISGHRSVSWYQQTPGQGLQFLFEYFSETQRNKGNFPGRFSGRQFSNSRSEMNVSTLELGDSALYLCASSSLRDYSGEQYFGPGTRLTVT.

The chain links TRBV5-1 to TRBJ2-5; D tentatively fits TRBD1 or TRBD2 (6 bases each). Germline values: CDR1 SGHRS, CDR2 YFSETQ. The CDR3 loop spans 13 amino acids. Trimming took off 6 bases at V and 2 bases at J, with 11 bases between the two ends. The CDR3 DNA reads TGCGCCAGCACCGGGGGCCCACAAGAGACCCAGTACTTC. Protein sequence: CASTGGPQETQYF. Looking up the rest from reference TRBV5-1 and TRBJ2-5 gives the full variable domain: KAGVTQTPRYLIKTRGQQVTLSCSPISGHRSVSWYQQTPGQGLQFLFEYFSETQRNKGNFPGRFSGRQFSNSRSEMNVSTLELGDSALYLCASTGGPQETQYFGPGTRLLVL.

The genes are TRBV5-1 and TRBJ2-4; D gene unclear. The CDR3 runs 14 residues. Germline V gene lookup returns CDR1 SGHRS and CDR2 YFSETQ. Trimming left V 0 bases short and J 0 bases short, with 4 bases between. The CDR3, as DNA: TGCGCCAGCAGCTTGGACATAGCCAAAAACATTCAGTACTTC. Amino acid sequence: CASSLDIAKNIQYF.

This clonotype was observed a handful of times. V usage is TRBV24-1 and J usage is TRBJ2-1; the match to TRBD2 covers 8 bases. The junction had 2 bases not matched to a gene; V was cut back by 2 bases and J by 0 bases. CDR1 and CDR2 from the germline V gene are KGHDR and SFDVKD. The CDR3 covers 16 residues. CDR3 in DNA: TGTGCCACCAGTGATTCGGGAGGGAGCTCCTACAATGAGCAGTTCTTC. It codes for CATSDSGGSSYNEQFF.

The gene calls are TRBV6-2 or TRBV6-3 and TRBJ2-7, with TRBD1 identical over 8 bases. V trimming: 0 bases; J trimming: 6 bases; junction bases outside the gene matches: 4. The CDR3 loop spans 14 amino acids. The germline gives CDR1 MNHEY, CDR2 SVGEGT. CDR3 in DNA: TGTGCCAGCAGTTACTCCCGACAGGGGAGCGAGCAGTACGTC. It codes for CASSYSRQGSEQYV.

The rearrangement links TRBV29-1 to TRBJ2-5, with 13 bases that match TRBD2. Germline CDR1 and CDR2: SQVTM and ANQGSEA. J lost 4 bases, V lost 6 bases, and 5 bases had no gene match. The CDR3 length is 14 residues. The CDR3 DNA follows: TGCAGCGTCGGACTAGCGGGAGTTCCAGAGACCCAGTACTTC. Its translation is CSVGLAGVPETQYF.